The 23 T cell receptor beta chains presented below share a single source sample, sequenced in a study of T cell responses to AZD1222 COVID-19 vaccine (TCRdb year 2021). The time point label for this specimen denotes: about 28 days (+/-7) after the second vaccine dose. Library preparation employed the immunoSEQ multiplex PCR assay. What TCRdb holds here is the immuneACCESS table cut down to in-frame rearrangements. Part of the clones is not present; checked against another copy, under half of the missing clones reflect an unresolved V gene, and the others are unexplained. This sample gives tens of thousands of clones in total; about 83% of them show up just once. Jointly, the top ten make up approximately 1.3% of the sample. Source: peripheral blood, taken 28 days after the second AZD1222 dose. These receptors all come from an adult who received the AZD1222 COVID-19 vaccine.

This clone was seen once. V gene TRBV5-4 combines with J gene TRBJ2-2, with 16 bases that match TRBD2. The J segment lost 3 bases and the V segment lost 3 bases, leaving 2 bases of the junction unmatched. The CDR3 has 17 amino acids. CDR1 is SGHNT, CDR2 YYREEE, per germline (reference sequence). The DNA of the CDR3 is TGTGCCAGCAGCTCGGGACTAGCGGGAGGGGACACCGGGGAGCTGTTTTTT. Its translation is CASSSGLAGGDTGELFF.

The chain recombines TRBV28 with TRBJ2-5, with D possibly being TRBD1 (5 bases). Germline V lookup: CDR1 MDHEN, CDR2 SYDVKM. CDR3 size: 11 residues. Trimming took 5 bases from V and 9 from J, leaving 10 bases between them. Here the CDR3 reads CASSKGMAQYF. CDR3 coding DNA: TGTGCCAGCAGTAAGGGGATGGCCCAGTACTTC.

The V gene is TRBV27, the J gene TRBJ2-2; 13 bases line up with TRBD2. V dropped 5 bases and J dropped 4; count of bases not matched to a gene: 4. The CDR3 extends over 16 amino acids. Looked up from germline, CDR1 is MNHEY and CDR2 is SMNVEV (reference sequence). The CDR3 protein is CASSKGLAGLTGELFF. The CDR3 bases are TGTGCCAGCAGTAAGGGACTAGCGGGACTCACCGGGGAGCTGTTTTTT.

This chain links TRBV30 with TRBJ2-3; 9 bases map to TRBD2. Looked up from germline, CDR1 is GTSNPN and CDR2 is SVGIG (reference sequence). V was pared by 0 bases and J by 13 bases, with 17 bases of the junction left unmatched. The CDR3 covers 16 residues. The CDR3 DNA is TGTGCCTGGAGTGTTCCGTATTCTGCGGGAGGGCCCCGGGAGTATTTT. Translation gives CAWSVPYSAGGPREYF.

The chain couples TRBV29-1 to TRBJ1-5; no definite D call. The CDR3 sequence is 12 residues long. V shed 4 bases and J shed 3 bases, with 7 bases lying between them. Per germline, CDR1 SQVTM and CDR2 ANQGSEA. The CDR3 nucleotides read TGCAGCGTTGGGGCAGTCAATCAGCCCCAGCATTTT. This translates into CSVGAVNQPQHF.

As to this clone: One end of the junction does not line up with germline, which may come from a read error. The J gene is TRBJ2-5, the V gene TRBV7-7, with a weak D call TRBD2 (5 bases). CDR3 length: 15 residues. Germline lookup yields CDR1 SSHAT and CDR2 FNYEAQ (reference sequence). CDR3 DNA: TGTGCTAGCAGCTTAGCGTTAGGAGGCGGGGAGACCCAGTACTTC. Translating it yields CASSLALGGGETQYF.

V gene TRBV30 combines with J gene TRBJ2-5; weak D call: TRBD2 (5 bases). V dropped 2 bases and J dropped 7 bases, with 14 bases sitting between them. Germline V gene lookup returns CDR1 GTSNPN and CDR2 SVGIG (reference sequence). This CDR3 has 13 amino acids. CDR3 amino acids: CAWSQEVVGTQYF. The CDR3 bases are TGTGCCTGGAGTCAGGAGGTTGTGGGGACCCAGTACTTC.

V and J are TRBV20-1 and TRBJ1-2, with 8 bases that match TRBD1. After removal of 3 bases from V and 1 base from J, the junction contained 10 bases not matched to a gene. The CDR3 has 16 amino acids. Per the germline V gene, CDR1 is DFQATT and CDR2 is SNEGSKA (reference sequence). The CDR3 DNA is TGCAGTGCTAGTTTGGGACAGGTGGACGGTAACTATGGCTACACCTTC. Protein sequence: CSASLGQVDGNYGYTF.

The chain recombines TRBV5-7 with TRBJ2-7; no reliable D call. TRBV5-7 is an open reading frame whose function is uncertain. The CDR3 covers 15 residues. The V end lost 0 bases, the J end lost 0 bases, and 10 bases lay between the germline ends. The CDR3 here is CASSLGGPFSYEQYF. DNA for the CDR3: TGTGCCAGCAGCTTGGGTGGGCCCTTCTCCTACGAGCAGTACTTC.

This chain links TRBV5-1 with TRBJ1-1; TRBD1 might be the D (6 bases). The germline V gene has CDR1 SGHRS and CDR2 YFSETQ. Trimming shortened V by 4 bases and J by 3 bases, and 16 bases separated the two germline ends. This CDR3 is built from 15 residues. The CDR3 here is CASSHDGGADTEAFF. In DNA form, the CDR3 reads TGCGCCAGCAGCCACGATGGGGGGGCGGACACTGAAGCTTTCTTT.

The V call is TRBV15, the J call TRBJ2-1; 12 nucleotides align to TRBD2. The V gene end was trimmed by 3 bases and the J gene end by 9 bases; junction bases not matched to a gene: 12. The length of the CDR3 is 17 residues. The germline V gene has CDR1 LNHNV and CDR2 YYDKDF (reference sequence). The CDR3 nucleotides read TGTGCCACCAGCAGGGCCCTAGCGGGAGGGCCTCGAGCTGAGCAGTTCTTC. It is translated as CATSRALAGGPRAEQFF.

This clone occurred once. The chain links TRBV5-4 to TRBJ2-5; 7 bases line up with TRBD1. CDR3 length equals 16 residues. CDR1 is SGHNT and CDR2 is YYREEE in the germline V gene (reference sequence). Trimming took 2 bases from V and 1 from J; bases not matched to a gene: 8. The CDR3: CASSFGGRGSQETQYF. CDR3 DNA sequence: TGTGCCAGCAGCTTTGGCGGCAGGGGGAGCCAAGAGACCCAGTACTTC.

The chain links TRBV11-2 to TRBJ2-5, with D perhaps given as TRBD1 or TRBD2 (6 bases each). V lost 5 bases and J 5 bases, leaving 12 bases between the germline ends. In germline, CDR1 is SGHAT, CDR2 FQNNGV. This CDR3 has 13 amino acids. For the CDR3, the DNA is TGTGCCAGCAGCAGGGGGGTGATGGAGACCCAGTACTTC. This translates into CASSRGVMETQYF.

Here the CDR3 reads CASSLRDRGSGELFF. The CDR3 bases are TGTGCCAGCAGTCTCCGGGACAGGGGGTCCGGGGAGCTGTTTTTT. The V and J genes are TRBV27 and TRBJ2-2; 11 bases line up with TRBD1. The CDR3 totals 15 residues. Germline V gene lookup returns CDR1 MNHEY and CDR2 SMNVEV (reference sequence). Unmatched junction bases numbered 5, after V lost 5 bases and J lost 6 bases.

This chain connects TRBV2 to TRBJ2-2, with 8 positions matching TRBD1. CDR3 length: 15 amino acids. The trim removed 4 bases at V and 7 bases at J, leaving 8 bases unmatched. From germline, CDR1 is SNHLY and CDR2 FYNNEI. Here the CDR3 DNA reads TGTGCCAGCAGTGTTCTCGACAGGGGACACGGGGAGCTGTTTTTT. Its translation is CASSVLDRGHGELFF.

This clone showed up just a few times. The rearrangement joins TRBV7-9 to TRBJ2-1; D not certain. This CDR3 has 12 residues. V dropped 1 base and J dropped 8 bases, with 6 bases sitting between them. Germline loops: CDR1 SEHNR, CDR2 FQNEAQ (reference sequence). The CDR3 DNA is TGTGCCAGCAGCTTAGGTTACTATGAGCAGTTCTTC. This codes for CASSLGYYEQFF.

V usage is TRBV4-1 and J usage is TRBJ1-4; the D is unclear. The V end lost 0 bases, the J end lost 0 bases, and 8 bases lay between the germline ends. CDR1 and CDR2 (germline): MGHRA, YSYEKL. The CDR3 extends over 16 amino acids. The CDR3 bases are TGCGCCAGCAGCCAAGATGGGCCGGCAACTAATGAAAAACTGTTTTTT. Protein product: CASSQDGPATNEKLFF.

The chain couples TRBV5-8 to TRBJ1-3; no clear D gene. This CDR3 comprises 14 residues. CDR1 and CDR2 from the germline V gene are SGHTS and YDEGEE. V was pared by 7 bases and J by 1 base, with 12 bases between. The CDR3 region is CASADVDSGNTIYF. The CDR3 nucleotides are TGTGCCAGCGCGGACGTGGATTCTGGAAACACCATATATTTT.

The rearrangement links TRBV18 to TRBJ1-3, with a weak D call TRBD1 (6 bases). Germline loops: CDR1 KGHSH, CDR2 LQKENI. The CDR3 extends over 15 amino acids. V was shortened by 5 bases and J by 2 bases, with 13 bases between the two germline ends. The CDR3 coding sequence is TGTGCCAGCTCATCGGGGGGGGCAGCTGGAAACACCATATATTTT. Amino acids: CASSSGGAAGNTIYF.

The V call is TRBV7-9, the J call TRBJ2-5; D is perhaps TRBD2 (7 bases). V was cut by 1 base and J by 5 bases, with 17 bases left in between. Germline CDR1 and CDR2: SEHNR and FQNEAQ (reference sequence). The CDR3 is made up of 16 amino acids. The CDR3 loop is CASSLVGGGSLETQYF. The DNA of the CDR3 is TGTGCCAGCAGCTTAGTGGGAGGGGGGTCCTTGGAGACCCAGTACTTC.

This clone occurred a few times. V and J are TRBV11-3 and TRBJ2-3; 11 nucleotides align to TRBD2. The CDR3 runs 16 residues. In germline, CDR1 is SGHNT, CDR2 YENEEA. V lost 5 bases, J lost 1 base, and 5 bases stayed unmatched. The CDR3 DNA follows: TGTGCCAGCAGCCGAGGGACTAGCGGTCGCACAGATACGCAGTATTTT. It is translated as CASSRGTSGRTDTQYF. The full variable domain, rest sourced from reference TRBV11-3 and TRBJ2-3, is EAGVVQSPRYKIIEKKQPVAFWCNPISGHNTLYWYLQNLGQGPELLIRYENEEAVDDSQLPKDRFSAERLKGVDSTLKIQPAELGDSAVYLCASSRGTSGRTDTQYFGPGTRLTVL.

This clone came up once. The J gene is TRBJ2-3, the V gene TRBV7-6, with 9 bases aligning to TRBD1. V was clipped by 5 bases and J by 1 base; unmatched bases: 4. This CDR3 region has 15 residues. Germline CDR1 reads SGHVS; CDR2 reads FNYEAQ. DNA for the CDR3: TGTGCCAGCAGCGAAAGACAGGGGGGCACAGATACGCAGTATTTT. Its protein is CASSERQGGTDTQYF.

The rearrangement links TRBV11-2 to TRBJ2-5; TRBD2 matches 7 bases. Germline CDR1 reads SGHAT; CDR2 reads FQNNGV. Trimming took 1 base from V and 1 from J; bases not matched to a gene: 3. The CDR3 runs to 15 residues. CDR3 residues: CASSLAGGLQETQYF. In DNA form, the CDR3 reads TGTGCCAGCAGCTTAGCGGGAGGCCTCCAAGAGACCCAGTACTTC.